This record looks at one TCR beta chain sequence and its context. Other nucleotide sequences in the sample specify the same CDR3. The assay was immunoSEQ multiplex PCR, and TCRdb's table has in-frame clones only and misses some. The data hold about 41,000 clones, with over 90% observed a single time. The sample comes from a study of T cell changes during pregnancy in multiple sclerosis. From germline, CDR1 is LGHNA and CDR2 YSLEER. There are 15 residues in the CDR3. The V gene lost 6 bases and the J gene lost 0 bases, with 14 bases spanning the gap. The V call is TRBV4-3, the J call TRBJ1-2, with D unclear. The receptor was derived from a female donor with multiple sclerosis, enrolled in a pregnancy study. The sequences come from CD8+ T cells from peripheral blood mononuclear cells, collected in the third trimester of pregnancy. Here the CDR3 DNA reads TGCGCCAGCAGTCACCTATTAGAAACTAACTATGGCTACACCTTC. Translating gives CASSHLLETNYGYTF.